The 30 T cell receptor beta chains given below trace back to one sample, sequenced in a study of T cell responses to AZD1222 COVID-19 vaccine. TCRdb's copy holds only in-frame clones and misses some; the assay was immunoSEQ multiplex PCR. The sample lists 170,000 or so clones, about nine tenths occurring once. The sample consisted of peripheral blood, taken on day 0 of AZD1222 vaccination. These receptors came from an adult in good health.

This CDR3 reads CASSLSGLPGSETQYF. The CDR3 DNA reads TGTGCCAGCAGTTTATCTGGACTCCCGGGGTCGGAGACCCAGTACTTC. The chain links TRBV27 to TRBJ2-5, with a tentative D call TRBD2 (5 bases). The CDR3 has 16 amino acids. CDR1 is MNHEY and CDR2 is SMNVEV in the germline V gene (reference sequence). V was clipped by 0 bases and J by 5 bases, with 16 bases between them.

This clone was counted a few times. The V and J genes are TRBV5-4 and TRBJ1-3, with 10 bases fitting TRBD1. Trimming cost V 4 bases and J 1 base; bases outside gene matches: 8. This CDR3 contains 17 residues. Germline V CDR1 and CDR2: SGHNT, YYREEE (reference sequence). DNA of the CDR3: TGTGCCAGCAGCGTGGGACAGGGGATAGTTTCTGGAAACACCATATATTTT. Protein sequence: CASSVGQGIVSGNTIYF.

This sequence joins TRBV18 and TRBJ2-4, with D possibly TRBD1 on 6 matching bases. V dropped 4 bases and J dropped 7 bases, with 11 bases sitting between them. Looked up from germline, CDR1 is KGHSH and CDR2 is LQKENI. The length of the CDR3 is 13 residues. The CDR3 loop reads CASSQQQGNIQYF. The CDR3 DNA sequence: TGTGCCAGCTCACAACAACAGGGTAACATTCAGTACTTC.

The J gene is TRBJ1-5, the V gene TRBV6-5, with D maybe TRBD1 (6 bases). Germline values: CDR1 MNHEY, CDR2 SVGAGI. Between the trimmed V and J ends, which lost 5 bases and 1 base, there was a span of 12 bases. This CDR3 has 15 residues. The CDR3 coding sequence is TGTGCCAGCAGTAAGCCGGGACAAAGCAATCAGCCCCAGCATTTT. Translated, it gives CASSKPGQSNQPQHF.

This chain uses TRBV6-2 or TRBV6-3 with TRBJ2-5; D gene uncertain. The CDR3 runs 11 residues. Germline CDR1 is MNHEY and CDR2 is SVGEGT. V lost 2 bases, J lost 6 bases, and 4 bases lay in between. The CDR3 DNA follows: TGTGCCAGCAGTTACCCTCAGACCCAGTACTTC. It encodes CASSYPQTQYF.

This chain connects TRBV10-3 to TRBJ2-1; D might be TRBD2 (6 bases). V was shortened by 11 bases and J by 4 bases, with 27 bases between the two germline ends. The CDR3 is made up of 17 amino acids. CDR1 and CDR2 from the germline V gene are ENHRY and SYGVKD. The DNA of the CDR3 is TGTGCCGCCACGAATCTGGGGGGACTCTACCGATACAATGAGCAGTTCTTC. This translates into CAATNLGGLYRYNEQFF.

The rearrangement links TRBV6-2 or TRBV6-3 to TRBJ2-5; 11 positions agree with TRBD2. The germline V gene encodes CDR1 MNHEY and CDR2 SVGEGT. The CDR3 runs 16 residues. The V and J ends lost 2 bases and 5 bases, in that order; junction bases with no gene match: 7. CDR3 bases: TGTGCCAGCAGTTACGGGGGACTAGCGGTGAGGGAGACCCAGTACTTC. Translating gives CASSYGGLAVRETQYF.

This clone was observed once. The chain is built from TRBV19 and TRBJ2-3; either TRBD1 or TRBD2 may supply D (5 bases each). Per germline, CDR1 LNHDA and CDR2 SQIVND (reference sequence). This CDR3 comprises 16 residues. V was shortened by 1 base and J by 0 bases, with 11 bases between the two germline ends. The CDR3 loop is CASSIALGVSTDTQYF. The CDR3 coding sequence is TGTGCCAGTAGTATAGCCCTGGGGGTGAGCACAGATACGCAGTATTTT. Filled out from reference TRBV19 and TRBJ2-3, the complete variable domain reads DGGITQSPKYLFRKEGQNVTLSCEQNLNHDAMYWYRQDPGQGLRLIYYSQIVNDFQKGDIAEGYSVSREKKESFPLTVTSAQKNPTAFYLCASSIALGVSTDTQYFGPGTRLTVL.

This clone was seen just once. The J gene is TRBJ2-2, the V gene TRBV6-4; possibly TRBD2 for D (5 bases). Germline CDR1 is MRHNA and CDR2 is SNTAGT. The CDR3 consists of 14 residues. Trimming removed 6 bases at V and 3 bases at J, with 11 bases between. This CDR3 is CASSRERYTGELFF. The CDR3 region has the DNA TGTGCCAGCAGCCGGGAACGGTACACCGGGGAGCTGTTTTTT.

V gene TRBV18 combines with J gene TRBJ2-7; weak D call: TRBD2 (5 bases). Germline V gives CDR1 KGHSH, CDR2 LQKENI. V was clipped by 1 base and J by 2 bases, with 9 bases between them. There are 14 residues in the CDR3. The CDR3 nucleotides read TGTGCCAGCTCACCACTGGGGAGCACCTACGAGCAGTACTTC. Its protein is CASSPLGSTYEQYF.

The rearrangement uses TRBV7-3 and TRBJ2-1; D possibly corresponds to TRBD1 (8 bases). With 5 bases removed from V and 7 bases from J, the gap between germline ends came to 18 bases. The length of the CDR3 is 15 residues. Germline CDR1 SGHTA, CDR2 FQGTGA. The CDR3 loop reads CASSPGQGGVNEQFF. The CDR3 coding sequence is TGTGCCAGCAGCCCCGGACAGGGAGGGGTGAATGAGCAGTTCTTC.

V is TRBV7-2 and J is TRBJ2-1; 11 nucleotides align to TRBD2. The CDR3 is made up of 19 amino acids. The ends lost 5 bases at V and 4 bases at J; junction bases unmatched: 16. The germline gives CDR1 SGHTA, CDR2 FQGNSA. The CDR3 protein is CASSRHGGPTSGGYNEQFF. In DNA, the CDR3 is TGTGCCAGCAGCCGGCACGGAGGCCCAACTAGCGGGGGTTACAATGAGCAGTTCTTC.

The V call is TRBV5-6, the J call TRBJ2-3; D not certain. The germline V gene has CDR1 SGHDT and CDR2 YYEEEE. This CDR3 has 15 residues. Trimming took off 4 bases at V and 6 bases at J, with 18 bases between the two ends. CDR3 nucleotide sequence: TGTGCCAGCAGCGGAGAAGGCCGCGGAGCGGATACGCAGTATTTT. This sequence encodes CASSGEGRGADTQYF.

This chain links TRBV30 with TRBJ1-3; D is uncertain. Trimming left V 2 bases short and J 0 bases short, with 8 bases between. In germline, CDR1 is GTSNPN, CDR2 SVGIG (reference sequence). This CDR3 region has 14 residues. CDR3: CAWSSTTSGNTIYF. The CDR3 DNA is TGTGCCTGGAGTAGCACGACCTCTGGAAACACCATATATTTT.

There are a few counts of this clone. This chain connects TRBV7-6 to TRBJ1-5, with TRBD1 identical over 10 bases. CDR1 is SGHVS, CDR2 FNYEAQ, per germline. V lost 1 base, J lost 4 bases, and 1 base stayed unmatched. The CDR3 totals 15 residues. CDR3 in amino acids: CASSLGTGGNQPQHF. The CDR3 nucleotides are TGTGCCAGCAGCTTAGGGACAGGGGGGAATCAGCCCCAGCATTTT. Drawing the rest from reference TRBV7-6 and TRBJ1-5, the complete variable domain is GAGVSQSPRYKVTKRGQDVALRCDPISGHVSLYWYRQALGQGPEFLTYFNYEAQQDKSGLPNDRFSAERPEGSISTLTIQRTEQRDSAMYRCASSLGTGGNQPQHFGDGTRLSIL.

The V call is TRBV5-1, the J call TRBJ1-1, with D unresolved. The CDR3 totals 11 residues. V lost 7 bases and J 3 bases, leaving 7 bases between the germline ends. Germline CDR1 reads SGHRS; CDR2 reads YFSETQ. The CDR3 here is CASGKDTEAFF. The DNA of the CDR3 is TGCGCCAGCGGGAAGGACACTGAAGCTTTCTTT.

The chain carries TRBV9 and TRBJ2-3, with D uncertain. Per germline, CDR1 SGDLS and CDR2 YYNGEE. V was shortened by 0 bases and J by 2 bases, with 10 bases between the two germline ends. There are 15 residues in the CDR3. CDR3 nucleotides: TGTGCCAGCAGCGTAGAGGCTTGGCTCACAGATACGCAGTATTTT. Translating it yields CASSVEAWLTDTQYF.

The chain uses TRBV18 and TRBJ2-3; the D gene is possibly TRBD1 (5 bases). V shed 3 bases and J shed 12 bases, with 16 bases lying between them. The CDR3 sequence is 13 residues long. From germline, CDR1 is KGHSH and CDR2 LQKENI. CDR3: CASSPSSQEIQYF. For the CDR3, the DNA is TGTGCCAGCTCACCCTCGTCACAGGAAATACAGTATTTT.

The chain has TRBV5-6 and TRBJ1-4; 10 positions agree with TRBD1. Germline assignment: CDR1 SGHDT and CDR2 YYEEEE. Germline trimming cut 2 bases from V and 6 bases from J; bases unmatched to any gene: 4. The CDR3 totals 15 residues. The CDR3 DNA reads TGTGCCAGCAGCTTTTGGACAGGGGGATATGAAAAACTGTTTTTT. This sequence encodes CASSFWTGGYEKLFF.

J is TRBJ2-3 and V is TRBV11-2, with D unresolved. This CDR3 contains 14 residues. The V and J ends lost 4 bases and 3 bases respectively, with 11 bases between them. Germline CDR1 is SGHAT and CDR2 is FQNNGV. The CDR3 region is CASSSRLGTDTQYF. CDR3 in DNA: TGTGCCAGCAGCTCCCGCCTAGGAACAGATACGCAGTATTTT.

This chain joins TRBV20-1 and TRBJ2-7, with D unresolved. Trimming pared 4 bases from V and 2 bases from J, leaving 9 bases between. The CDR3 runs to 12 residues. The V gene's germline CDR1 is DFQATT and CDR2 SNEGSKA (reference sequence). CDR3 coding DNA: TGCAGTGCTACTGACGGTACCTACGAGCAGTACTTC. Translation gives CSATDGTYEQYF.

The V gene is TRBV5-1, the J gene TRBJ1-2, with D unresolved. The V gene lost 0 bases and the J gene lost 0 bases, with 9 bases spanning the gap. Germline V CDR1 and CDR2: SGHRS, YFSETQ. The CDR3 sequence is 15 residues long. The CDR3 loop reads CASSLEGVPNYGYTF. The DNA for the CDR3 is TGCGCCAGCAGCTTGGAGGGCGTTCCTAACTATGGCTACACCTTC.

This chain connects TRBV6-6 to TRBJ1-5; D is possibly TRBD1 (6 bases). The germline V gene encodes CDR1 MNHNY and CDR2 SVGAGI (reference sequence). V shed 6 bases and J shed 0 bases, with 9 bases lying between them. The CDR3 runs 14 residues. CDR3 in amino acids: CASRKQGSNQPQHF. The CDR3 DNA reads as TGTGCCAGCAGAAAACAGGGTAGCAATCAGCCCCAGCATTTT.

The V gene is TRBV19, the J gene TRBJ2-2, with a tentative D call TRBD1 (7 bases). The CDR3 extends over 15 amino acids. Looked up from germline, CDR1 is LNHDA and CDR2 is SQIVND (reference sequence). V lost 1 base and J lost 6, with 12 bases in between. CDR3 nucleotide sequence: TGTGCCAGTAGTATAGTGGGCAGGGGGGCCGGGGAGCTGTTTTTT. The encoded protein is CASSIVGRGAGELFF.

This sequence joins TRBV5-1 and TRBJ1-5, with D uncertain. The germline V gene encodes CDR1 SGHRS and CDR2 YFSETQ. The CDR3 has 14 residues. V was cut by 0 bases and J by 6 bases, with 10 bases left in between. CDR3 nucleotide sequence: TGCGCCAGCAGCTTGGACGGCGTGGGTCAGCCCCAGCATTTT. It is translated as CASSLDGVGQPQHF.

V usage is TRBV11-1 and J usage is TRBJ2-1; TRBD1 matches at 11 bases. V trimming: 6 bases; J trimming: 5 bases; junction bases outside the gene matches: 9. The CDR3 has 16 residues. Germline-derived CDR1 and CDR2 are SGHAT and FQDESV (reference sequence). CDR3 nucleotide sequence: TGTGCCAGCAGGGCCTGGACAGGGGGCGCTCACAATGAGCAGTTCTTC. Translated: CASRAWTGGAHNEQFF.

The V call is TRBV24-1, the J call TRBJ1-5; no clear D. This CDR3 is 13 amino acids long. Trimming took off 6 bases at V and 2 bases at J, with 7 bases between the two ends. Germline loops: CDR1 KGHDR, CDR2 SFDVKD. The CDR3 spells CATSSFGNQPQHF. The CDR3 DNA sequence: TGTGCCACCAGTTCTTTTGGCAATCAGCCCCAGCATTTT.

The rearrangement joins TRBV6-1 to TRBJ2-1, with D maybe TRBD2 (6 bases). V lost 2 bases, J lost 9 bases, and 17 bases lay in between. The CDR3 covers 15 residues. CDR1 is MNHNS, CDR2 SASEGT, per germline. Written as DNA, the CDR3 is TGTGCCAGCAGTGAATATTGGGGGACTTCGGGTGAGCAGTTCTTC. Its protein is CASSEYWGTSGEQFF.

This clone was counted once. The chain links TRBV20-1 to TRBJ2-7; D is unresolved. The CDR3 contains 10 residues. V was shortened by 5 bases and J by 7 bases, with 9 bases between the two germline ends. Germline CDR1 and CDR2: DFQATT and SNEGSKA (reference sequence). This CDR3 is CSAERGEQYF. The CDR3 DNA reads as TGCAGTGCTGAGCGAGGTGAGCAGTACTTC.

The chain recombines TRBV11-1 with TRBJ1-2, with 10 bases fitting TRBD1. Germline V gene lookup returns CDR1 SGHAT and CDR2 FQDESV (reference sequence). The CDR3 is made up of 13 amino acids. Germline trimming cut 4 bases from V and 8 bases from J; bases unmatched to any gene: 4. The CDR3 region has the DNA TGTGCCAGCAGCTCTTCGACAGGGGGCGGCTACACCTTC. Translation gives CASSSSTGGGYTF. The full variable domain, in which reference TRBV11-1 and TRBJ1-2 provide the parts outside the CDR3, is EAEVAQSPRYKITEKSQAVAFWCDPISGHATLYWYRQILGQGPELLVQFQDESVVDDSQLPKDRFSAERLKGVDSTLKIQPAELGDSAMYLCASSSSTGGGYTFGSGTRLTVV.